Below, 3 T cell receptor beta chains from the same sample are listed, as sequenced in a study of blood T cell repertoires in COVID-19. Profiled with immunoSEQ multiplex PCR; TCRdb holds only in-frame clones, not every one. This table holds under 300,000 clones, 83% found once. The source material was peripheral blood. These receptors originate from a man older than 75 with acute or convalescent COVID-19.

The chain links TRBV6-4 to TRBJ2-2; 8 nucleotides agree with TRBD1. With V trimmed by 6 bases and J by 2 bases, 2 bases remained unmatched. This CDR3 contains 14 residues. Germline V CDR1 and CDR2: MRHNA, SNTAGT. CDR3 protein: CASRGQGNTGELFF. CDR3 bases: TGTGCCAGCAGAGGACAGGGAAACACCGGGGAGCTGTTTTTT.

The chain carries TRBV28 and TRBJ2-7, with 10 bases identical to TRBD1. Germline trimming cut 5 bases from V and 3 bases from J; bases unmatched to any gene: 7. The CDR3 spans 15 residues. Germline values: CDR1 MDHEN, CDR2 SYDVKM. The CDR3 DNA sequence: TGTGCCAGCAGTGCCTGGACAGGGGGAGACTACGAGCAGTACTTC. Translated, it gives CASSAWTGGDYEQYF.

This clone was detected once. The genes are TRBV5-5 and TRBJ2-2; possibly TRBD2 for D (6 bases). V lost 7 bases to trimming and J lost 5 bases, with 18 bases between them. The CDR3 is 15 residues long. Germline V gene data show CDR1 as SGHKS and CDR2 as YYEKEE (reference sequence). For the CDR3, the DNA is TGTGCCAGCCAAAGGGACGGGAGTCGGACCGGGGAGCTGTTTTTT. It yields the protein CASQRDGSRTGELFF.